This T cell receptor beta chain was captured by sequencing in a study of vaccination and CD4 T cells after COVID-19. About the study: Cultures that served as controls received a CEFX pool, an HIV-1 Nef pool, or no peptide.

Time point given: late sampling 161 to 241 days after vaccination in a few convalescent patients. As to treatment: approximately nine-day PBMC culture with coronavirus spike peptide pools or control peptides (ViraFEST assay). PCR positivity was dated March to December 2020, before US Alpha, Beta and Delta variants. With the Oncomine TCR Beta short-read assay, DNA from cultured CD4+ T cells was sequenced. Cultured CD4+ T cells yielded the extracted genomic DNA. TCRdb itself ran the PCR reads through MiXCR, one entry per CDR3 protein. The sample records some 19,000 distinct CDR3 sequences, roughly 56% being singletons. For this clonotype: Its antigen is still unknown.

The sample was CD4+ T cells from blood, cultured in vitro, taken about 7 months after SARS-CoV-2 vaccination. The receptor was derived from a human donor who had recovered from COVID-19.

In DNA form, the CDR3 reads TGTGCCACCAGCAGAGATAGGGGTGCGGTGACGGCCCAGTACTTC. Its protein product is CATSRDRGAVTAQYF. This rearrangement joins TRBV15 to TRBJ2-5, with D perhaps matching TRBD1 (5 bases). V lost 0 bases to trimming and J lost 9 bases, with 17 bases between them. Germline V gene lookup returns CDR1 LNHNV and CDR2 YYDKDF (reference sequence). This CDR3 is built from 15 residues.